The 30 T cell receptor beta chains in this list originate from one sample, sequenced in a study of blood T cell repertoires in COVID-19. Data came from immunoSEQ multiplex PCR; TCRdb stores just in-frame clones and leaves some out. The data show a few hundred thousand clones, roughly 85% seen once. Sequencing was carried out using PBMCs or T cells enriched from blood (not recorded which). These receptors originate from a woman in her thirties who had recovered from COVID-19.

V gene TRBV24-1 combines with J gene TRBJ1-2, with a weak D call TRBD1 (6 bases). This CDR3 is built from 13 residues. V dropped 5 bases and J dropped 5 bases, with 11 bases sitting between them. CDR1 is KGHDR and CDR2 is SFDVKD in the germline V gene. CDR3 in amino acids: CATSGQGLYGYTF. CDR3 nucleotide sequence: TGTGCCACCAGTGGTCAGGGGTTGTATGGCTACACCTTC.

The gene calls are TRBV5-1 and TRBJ1-6, with TRBD1 identical over 8 bases. The J segment lost 6 bases and the V segment lost 4 bases, leaving 9 bases of the junction unmatched. Germline CDR1 SGHRS, CDR2 YFSETQ. The CDR3 runs 16 residues. As DNA, the CDR3 is TGCGCCAGCAGCCCCAGGACAGGGCGATCTAATTCACCCCTCCACTTT. Encoded protein: CASSPRTGRSNSPLHF.

This rearrangement joins TRBV25-1 to TRBJ1-2, with a tentative D call TRBD1 (6 bases). The CDR3 sequence is 14 residues long. V was trimmed by 3 bases and J by 3 bases, leaving 11 bases between them. CDR1 MGHDK and CDR2 SYGVNS come from the germline V gene. The CDR3 region is CASSESGTYYGYTF. Written as DNA, the CDR3 is TGTGCCAGCAGTGAGTCCGGGACATACTATGGCTACACCTTC.

The CDR3 sequence is CAIIDFGGNYGYTF. Here the CDR3 DNA reads TGTGCCATCATCGATTTCGGGGGGAACTATGGCTACACCTTC. V gene TRBV28 combines with J gene TRBJ1-2; possible D gene TRBD1, 5 bases. From germline, CDR1 is MDHEN and CDR2 SYDVKM. V was clipped by 10 bases and J by 2 bases, with 17 bases between them. The CDR3 totals 14 residues.

In this sample, this clone turned up a few times. The V gene is TRBV27, the J gene TRBJ2-5; a possible D gene is TRBD2 (5 bases). V lost 3 bases, J lost 5 bases, and 13 bases lay in between. This CDR3 is 14 amino acids long. Germline CDR1 MNHEY, CDR2 SMNVEV (reference sequence). The CDR3 protein is CASSLGWERETQYF. In DNA form, the CDR3 reads TGTGCCAGCAGTTTGGGGTGGGAGCGGGAGACCCAGTACTTC.

V usage is TRBV15 and J usage is TRBJ1-1, with unresolved D. Trimming stripped 1 base from V and 0 bases from J, with 12 bases between. This CDR3 is built from 16 residues. Germline V lookup: CDR1 LNHNV, CDR2 YYDKDF (reference sequence). DNA of the CDR3: TGTGCCACCAGCAGAGGCCGGGTCTCCATGAACACTGAAGCTTTCTTT. This encodes CATSRGRVSMNTEAFF. Filled out from reference TRBV15 and TRBJ1-1, the complete variable domain reads DAMVIQNPRYQVTQFGKPVTLSCSQTLNHNVMYWYQQKSSQAPKLLFHYYDKDFNNEADTPDNFQSRRPNTSFCFLDIRSPGLGDTAMYLCATSRGRVSMNTEAFFGQGTRLTVV.

The gene calls are TRBV5-1 and TRBJ1-2, with 9 bases identical to TRBD1. Losses at the gene ends were 4 bases for V and 4 bases for J; bases not matched to a gene: 8. Germline CDR1 is SGHRS and CDR2 is YFSETQ. CDR3 length: 15 residues. CDR3 loop: CASSLRDRAPYGYTF. The CDR3 nucleotides read TGCGCCAGCAGCCTCCGGGACAGGGCCCCCTATGGCTACACCTTC.

The rearrangement uses TRBV28 and TRBJ2-5; D possibly uses TRBD1 or TRBD2 (11 bases each). This CDR3 contains 19 residues. V was clipped by 4 bases and J by 1 base, with 25 bases between them. Germline V gene lookup returns CDR1 MDHEN and CDR2 SYDVKM. DNA of the CDR3: TGTGCCAGCAGTTCGGACAGGGGGCCTAGCGGGGGGCGCCAAGAGACCCAGTACTTC. Translation: CASSSDRGPSGGRQETQYF.

The chain is built from TRBV6-6 and TRBJ1-2; unclear D gene. There are 13 residues in the CDR3. Trimming removed 0 bases at V and 5 bases at J, with 7 bases between. Per the germline V gene, CDR1 is MNHNY and CDR2 is SVGAGI (reference sequence). In DNA form, the CDR3 reads TGTGCCAGCAGTTACTCCCCGGGGTATGGCTACACCTTC. Amino acids: CASSYSPGYGYTF.

This chain connects TRBV5-6 to TRBJ2-3; D call uncertain. V gave up 0 bases and J gave up 2 bases, with 13 bases separating them. The CDR3 loop spans 16 amino acids. Germline CDR1 reads SGHDT; CDR2 reads YYEEEE. CDR3 in amino acids: CASSLAAALITDTQYF. The CDR3 nucleotides are TGTGCCAGCAGCTTGGCGGCGGCTCTAATCACAGATACGCAGTATTTT.

This chain joins TRBV19 and TRBJ1-4; 7 bases line up with TRBD1. This CDR3 comprises 17 residues. V dropped 5 bases and J dropped 7; count of bases not matched to a gene: 16. Germline V CDR1 and CDR2: LNHDA, SQIVND (reference sequence). The CDR3: CASSYGTASSRLEKLFF. CDR3 DNA: TGTGCCAGTAGTTATGGGACAGCCTCCTCCCGCCTTGAAAAACTGTTTTTT.

The V call is TRBV5-6, the J call TRBJ1-2, with D unresolved. The germline gives CDR1 SGHDT, CDR2 YYEEEE. Trimming left V 1 base short and J 8 bases short, with 12 bases between. The CDR3 covers 13 residues. The CDR3 coding sequence is TGTGCCAGCAGCTTGTCGCAGGCGTTAGGCTACACCTTC. Its protein product is CASSLSQALGYTF. Full variable domain (missing parts from reference TRBV5-6 and TRBJ1-2): DAGVTQSPTHLIKTRGQQVTLRCSPKSGHDTVSWYQQALGQGPQFIFQYYEEEERQRGNFPDRFSGHQFPNYSSELNVNALLLGDSALYLCASSLSQALGYTFGSGTRLTVV.

V and J are TRBV7-2 and TRBJ1-6, with D perhaps matching TRBD1 (6 bases). Germline V gives CDR1 SGHTA, CDR2 FQGNSA. The CDR3 is 15 residues long. V was clipped by 4 bases and J by 7 bases, with 14 bases between them. The CDR3 bases are TGTGCCAGCAGCTCCGGACAGTTGAGAAATTCACCCCTCCACTTT. Amino acid sequence: CASSSGQLRNSPLHF.

The chain uses TRBV4-1 and TRBJ1-2; unclear D gene. This CDR3 region has 15 residues. Germline assignment: CDR1 MGHRA and CDR2 YSYEKL. The ends were cut back, 0 bases at V and 8 bases at J, with 16 bases in the middle. The DNA for the CDR3 is TGCGCCAGCAGCCAAGAGGGCGGGAATTTCGGCGGCTACACCTTC. Its translation is CASSQEGGNFGGYTF.

This clone was seen only a few times. This chain joins TRBV6-2 or TRBV6-3 and TRBJ1-5; possible D gene TRBD1, 5 bases. The germline V gene has CDR1 MNHEY and CDR2 SVGEGT. V lost 0 bases, J lost 9 bases, and 12 bases lay in between. This CDR3 has 14 amino acids. The CDR3: CASSYSMYRPPQHF. The CDR3 nucleotides read TGTGCCAGCAGTTACTCGATGTACAGGCCGCCCCAGCATTTT.

The chain combines TRBV7-9 with TRBJ2-1, with 13 bases lining up with TRBD2. The CDR3 sequence is 18 residues long. After removal of 5 bases from V and 2 bases from J, the junction contained 9 bases not matched to a gene. Germline values: CDR1 SEHNR, CDR2 FQNEAQ (reference sequence). CDR3 region: CASSATSGGGGAYNEQFF. In DNA, the CDR3 is TGTGCCAGCAGCGCTACTAGCGGGGGGGGCGGCGCCTACAATGAGCAGTTCTTC.

The chain is built from TRBV28 and TRBJ1-1, with TRBD1 matching over 7 bases. Per germline, CDR1 MDHEN and CDR2 SYDVKM. This CDR3 comprises 18 residues. V shed 4 bases, J shed 0 bases, and the junction held 14 bases outside the gene matches. CDR3 DNA sequence: TGTGCCAGCAGTTCACCTGCGACGGGACAGACCTTGAACACTGAAGCTTTCTTT. Translating gives CASSSPATGQTLNTEAFF.

V and J are TRBV16 and TRBJ1-5; D gene ambiguous. V was pared by 3 bases and J by 6 bases, with 6 bases between. The CDR3 is 12 residues long. Germline assignment: CDR1 KGHSY and CDR2 FQNENV. The CDR3 loop reads CASSHSVQPQHF. The CDR3 DNA is TGTGCCAGCAGCCACTCCGTTCAGCCCCAGCATTTT.

This clone was observed once. The chain employs TRBV28 and TRBJ1-3; a weak D match, TRBD1 (5 bases). V lost 8 bases and J 0 bases, leaving 11 bases between the germline ends. CDR3 length: 14 residues. CDR1 is MDHEN, CDR2 SYDVKM, per germline. As DNA, the CDR3 is TGTGCCAGCCGCCAGGGTGTCTCTGGAAACACCATATATTTT. Its protein product is CASRQGVSGNTIYF.

V usage is TRBV9 and J usage is TRBJ2-7; D unclear. This CDR3 contains 17 residues. Germline loops: CDR1 SGDLS, CDR2 YYNGEE. V was clipped by 1 base and J by 5 bases, with 22 bases between them. CDR3 loop: CASSVTAFSDKGHEQYF. CDR3 sequence (DNA): TGTGCCAGCAGCGTAACCGCCTTCAGTGACAAAGGCCACGAGCAGTACTTC.

This clone was seen once. This chain uses TRBV24-1 with TRBJ1-2; D may be TRBD1 (6 bases). Germline V gene sequence: CDR1 KGHDR, CDR2 SFDVKD. The CDR3 spans 15 residues. Trimming left V 4 bases short and J 2 bases short, with 13 bases between. The CDR3 nucleotides are TGTGCCACCAGTGAGGATTCAGGGGAGAACTATGGCTACACCTTC. Translation gives CATSEDSGENYGYTF.

J is TRBJ1-6 and V is TRBV4-1, with D maybe TRBD1 (5 bases). V shed 2 bases and J shed 10 bases, with 15 bases lying between them. The CDR3 loop spans 15 amino acids. Germline CDR1 and CDR2: MGHRA and YSYEKL. The CDR3 protein is CASSQIGEGRSPLHF. CDR3 coding DNA: TGCGCCAGCAGCCAAATTGGAGAGGGGAGGTCACCCCTCCACTTT.

V and J are TRBV7-8 and TRBJ1-1; maybe TRBD1 (5 bases). CDR1 and CDR2 from the germline V gene are SGHVS and FQNEAQ. The CDR3 extends over 14 amino acids. The V end was cut by 1 base, the J end by 5 bases, with 11 bases between. In DNA, the CDR3 is TGTGCCAGCAGCTTAGGGGGCGGGATGACTGAAGCTTTCTTT. This sequence encodes CASSLGGGMTEAFF.

The chain recombines TRBV9 with TRBJ2-3; no clear D. Germline loops: CDR1 SGDLS, CDR2 YYNGEE. Trimming left V 3 bases short and J 4 bases short, with 12 bases between. This CDR3 region has 14 residues. The CDR3 bases are TGTGCCAGCAGCGACTCCAACCAGGCAGATACGCAGTATTTT. Translated, it gives CASSDSNQADTQYF.

The chain recombines TRBV2 with TRBJ1-6; perhaps TRBD1 as D (6 bases). Per the germline V gene, CDR1 is SNHLY and CDR2 is FYNNEI. This CDR3 comprises 15 residues. V gave up 11 bases and J gave up 10 bases, with 24 bases separating them. DNA for the CDR3: TGTGCCCTAGGGGGGGTGGCCGGTGTCGGATCACCCCTCCACTTT. This encodes CALGGVAGVGSPLHF.

This chain uses TRBV7-2 with TRBJ1-5; D might be TRBD1 (6 bases). The germline V and J ends were trimmed by 8 bases and 4 bases, with 12 bases remaining between them. CDR3 size: 13 residues. CDR1 and CDR2 (germline): SGHTA, FQGNSA. In DNA form, the CDR3 reads TGTGCCAGCGCGCAGAGGGGGAATCAGCCCCAGCATTTT. This codes for CASAQRGNQPQHF. Looking up the rest from reference TRBV7-2 and TRBJ1-5 gives the full variable domain: GAGVSQSPSNKVTEKGKDVELRCDPISGHTALYWYRQSLGQGLEFLIYFQGNSAPDKSGLPSDRFSAERTGGSVSTLTIQRTQQEDSAVYLCASAQRGNQPQHFGDGTRLSIL.

CDR3 coding DNA: TGTGCCGGTAGGGACAGGGTATTAGGTAGGCAGTACTTC. Its protein product is CAGRDRVLGRQYF. The rearrangement uses TRBV27 and TRBJ2-7, with 9 bases fitting TRBD1. The junction had 14 bases not matched to a gene; V was cut back by 11 bases and J by 9 bases. Germline loops: CDR1 MNHEY, CDR2 SMNVEV (reference sequence). This CDR3 has 13 amino acids.

This clone was seen more than once but under ten times. The chain carries TRBV11-3 and TRBJ1-1; D is unclear. Trimming stripped 1 base from V and 8 bases from J, with 11 bases between. The CDR3 has 13 amino acids. Germline loops: CDR1 SGHNT, CDR2 YENEEA. This CDR3 reads CASSLVFPGEAFF. The DNA of the CDR3 is TGTGCCAGCAGCTTAGTATTTCCGGGGGAAGCTTTCTTT.

This clone was observed a handful of times. The same CDR3 is also encoded by other DNA sequences in this sample. V gene TRBV20-1 combines with J gene TRBJ1-5; D not resolved. Trimming removed 3 bases from V and 8 bases from J, with 17 bases in between. This CDR3 has 14 amino acids. CDR1 and CDR2 from the germline V gene are DFQATT and SNEGSKA (reference sequence). As DNA, the CDR3 is TGCAGTGCTAGTCCTGGTCCCGAAAGCGAGCCCCAGCATTTT. Translation gives CSASPGPESEPQHF.

The rearrangement joins TRBV5-1 to TRBJ2-6; D gene ambiguous. Trimming left V 0 bases short and J 0 bases short, with 7 bases between. Germline V gene sequence: CDR1 SGHRS, CDR2 YFSETQ. The CDR3 has 16 residues. CDR3 sequence: CASSLDTVSGANVLTF. The DNA for the CDR3 is TGCGCCAGCAGCTTGGACACCGTCTCTGGGGCCAACGTCCTGACTTTC.